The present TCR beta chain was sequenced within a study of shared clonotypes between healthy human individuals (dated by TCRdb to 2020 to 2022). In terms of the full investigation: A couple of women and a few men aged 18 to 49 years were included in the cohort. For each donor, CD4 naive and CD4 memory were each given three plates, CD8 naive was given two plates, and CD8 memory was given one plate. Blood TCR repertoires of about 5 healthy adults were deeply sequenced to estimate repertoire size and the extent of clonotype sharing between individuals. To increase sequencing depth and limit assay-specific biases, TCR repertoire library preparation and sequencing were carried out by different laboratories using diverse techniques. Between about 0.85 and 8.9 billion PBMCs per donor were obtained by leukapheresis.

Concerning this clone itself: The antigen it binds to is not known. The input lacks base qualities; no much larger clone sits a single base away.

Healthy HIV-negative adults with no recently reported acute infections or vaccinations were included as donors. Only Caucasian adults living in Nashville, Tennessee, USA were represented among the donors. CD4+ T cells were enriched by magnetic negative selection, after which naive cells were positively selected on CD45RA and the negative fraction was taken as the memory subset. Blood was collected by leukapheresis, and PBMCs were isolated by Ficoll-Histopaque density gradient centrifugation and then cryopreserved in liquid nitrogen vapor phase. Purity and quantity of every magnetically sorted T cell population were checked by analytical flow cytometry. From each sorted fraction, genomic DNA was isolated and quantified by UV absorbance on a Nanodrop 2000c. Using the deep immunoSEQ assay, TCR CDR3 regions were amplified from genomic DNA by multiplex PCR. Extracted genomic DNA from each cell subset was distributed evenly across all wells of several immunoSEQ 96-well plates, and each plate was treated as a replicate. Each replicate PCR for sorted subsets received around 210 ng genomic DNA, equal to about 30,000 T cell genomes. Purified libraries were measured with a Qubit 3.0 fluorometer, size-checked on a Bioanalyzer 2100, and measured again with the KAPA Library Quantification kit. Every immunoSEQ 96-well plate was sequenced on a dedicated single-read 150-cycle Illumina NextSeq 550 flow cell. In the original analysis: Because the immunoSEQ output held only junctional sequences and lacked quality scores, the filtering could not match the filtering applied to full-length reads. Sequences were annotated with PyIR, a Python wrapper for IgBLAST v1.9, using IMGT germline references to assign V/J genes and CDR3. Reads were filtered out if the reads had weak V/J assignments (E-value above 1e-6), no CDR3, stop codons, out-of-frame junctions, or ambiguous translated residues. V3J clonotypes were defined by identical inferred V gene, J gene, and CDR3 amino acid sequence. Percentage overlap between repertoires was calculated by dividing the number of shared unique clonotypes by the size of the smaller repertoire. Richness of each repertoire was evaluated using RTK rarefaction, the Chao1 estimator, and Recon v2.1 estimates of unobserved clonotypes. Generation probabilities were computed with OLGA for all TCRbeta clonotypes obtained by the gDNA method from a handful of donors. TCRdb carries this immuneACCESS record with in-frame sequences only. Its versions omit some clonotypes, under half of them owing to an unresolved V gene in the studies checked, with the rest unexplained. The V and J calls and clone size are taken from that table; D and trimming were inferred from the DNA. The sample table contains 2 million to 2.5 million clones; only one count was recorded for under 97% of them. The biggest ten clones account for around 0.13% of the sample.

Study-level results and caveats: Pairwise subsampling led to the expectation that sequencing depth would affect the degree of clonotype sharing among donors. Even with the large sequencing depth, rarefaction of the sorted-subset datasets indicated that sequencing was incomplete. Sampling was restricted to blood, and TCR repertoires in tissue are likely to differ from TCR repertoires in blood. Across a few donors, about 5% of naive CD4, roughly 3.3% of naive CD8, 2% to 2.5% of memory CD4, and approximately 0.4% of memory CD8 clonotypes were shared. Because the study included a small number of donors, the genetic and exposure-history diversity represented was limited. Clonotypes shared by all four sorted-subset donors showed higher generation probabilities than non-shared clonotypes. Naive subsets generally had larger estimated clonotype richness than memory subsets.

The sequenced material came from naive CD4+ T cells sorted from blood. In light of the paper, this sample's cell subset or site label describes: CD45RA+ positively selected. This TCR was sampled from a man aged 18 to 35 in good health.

The base sequence is TGCGCCAGCAGCTTGTATGACAGGGGGCGTGACGAGCAGTACTTC. Its protein is CASSLYDRGRDEQYF. The chain employs TRBV5-1 and TRBJ2-7, with TRBD1 identical over 10 junction bases. Taken from cysteine to phenylalanine, the CDR3 has 15 residues. CDR3 DNA is the only sequence kept; it has 45 bases, read in frame from the first base. The junction shows trimming of 1 base on V and 5 bases on J, and the gene matches do not reach 6 bases of it. CDR1 and CDR2 are read off the germline V gene as SGHRS and YFSETQ. Where the CDR3 stops, the reference TRBV5-1 and TRBJ2-7 genes take over; the full variable domain is KAGVTQTPRYLIKTRGQQVTLSCSPISGHRSVSWYQQTPGQGLQFLFEYFSETQRNKGNFPGRFSGRQFSNSRSEMNVSTLELGDSALYLCASSLYDRGRDEQYFGPGTRLTVT.